The entry below describes one TCR beta chain. Combining a sample-barcoded 5' primer with a J-beta primer mix, a second PCR ran for roughly 6 to 12 cycles. TCRdb passed the 5' RACE reads through MiXCR, listing each CDR3 protein once. The data contain about a million distinct CDR3 sequences, roughly 50% of them singletons. This sample was taken from a study of blood T cells in healthy people across ages. Healthy Caucasian individuals from Russia aged roughly 6 to 95 served as donors. The CDR3 runs to 17 residues. Trimming removed 4 bases from V and 1 base from J, with 18 bases in between. The germline V gene has CDR1 LGHNA and CDR2 YNFKEQ.

The genes are TRBV4-2 and TRBJ2-3; D may be TRBD2 (6 bases). The source material was blood. The sequence came from a woman aged 55-69 years in good health. CDR3 protein: CASSPGAGSGGTDTQYF. The DNA for the CDR3 is TGTGCCAGCAGCCCCGGGGCGGGGAGCGGAGGCACAGATACGCAGTATTTT.